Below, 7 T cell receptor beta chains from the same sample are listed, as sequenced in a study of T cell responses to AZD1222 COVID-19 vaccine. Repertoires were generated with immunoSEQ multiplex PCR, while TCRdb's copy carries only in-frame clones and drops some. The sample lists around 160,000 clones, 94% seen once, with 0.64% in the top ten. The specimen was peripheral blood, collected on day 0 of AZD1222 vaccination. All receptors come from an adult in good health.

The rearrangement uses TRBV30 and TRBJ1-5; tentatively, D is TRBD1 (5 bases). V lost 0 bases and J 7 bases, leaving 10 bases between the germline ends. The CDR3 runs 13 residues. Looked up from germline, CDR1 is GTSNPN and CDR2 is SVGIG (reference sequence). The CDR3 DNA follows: TGTGCCTGGAGTGTCCAGGGAAGCCAGCCCCAGCATTTT. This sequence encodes CAWSVQGSQPQHF.

Here the CDR3 reads CASSPRDTEQYF. DNA for the CDR3: TGTGCCAGCTCACCCAGGGATACCGAGCAGTACTTC. The chain has TRBV18 and TRBJ2-7, with D maybe TRBD1 (5 bases). Germline V gene sequence: CDR1 KGHSH, CDR2 LQKENI. CDR3 length: 12 amino acids. Trimming took 3 bases from V and 6 from J, leaving 9 bases between them.

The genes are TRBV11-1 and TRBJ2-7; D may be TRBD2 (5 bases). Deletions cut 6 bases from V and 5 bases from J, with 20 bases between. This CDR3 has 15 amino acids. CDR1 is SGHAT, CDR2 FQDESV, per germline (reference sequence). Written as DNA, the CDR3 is TGTGCCAGCAGTTCCGGACTTGTTCGGAAGAACGAGCAGTACTTC. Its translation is CASSSGLVRKNEQYF.

CDR3 bases: TGTGCCAGCAGTTGGGATAGCAATCAGCCCCAGCATTTT. Protein sequence: CASSWDSNQPQHF. The chain joins TRBV2 to TRBJ1-5; D is unresolved. Deletions cut 5 bases from V and 0 bases from J, with 5 bases between. Germline V gives CDR1 SNHLY, CDR2 FYNNEI. This CDR3 contains 13 residues.

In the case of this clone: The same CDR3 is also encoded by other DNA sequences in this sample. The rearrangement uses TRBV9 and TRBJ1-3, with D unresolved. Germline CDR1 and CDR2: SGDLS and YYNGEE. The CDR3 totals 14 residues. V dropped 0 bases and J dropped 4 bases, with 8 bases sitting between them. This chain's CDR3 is CASSVADSGNTIYF. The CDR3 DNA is TGTGCCAGCAGCGTAGCGGATTCCGGAAACACCATATATTTT.

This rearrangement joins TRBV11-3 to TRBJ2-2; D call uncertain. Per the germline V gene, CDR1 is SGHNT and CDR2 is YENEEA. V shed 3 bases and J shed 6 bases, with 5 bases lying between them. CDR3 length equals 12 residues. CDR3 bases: TGTGCCAGCAGCTTCGGGCCCGGGGAGCTGTTTTTT. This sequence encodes CASSFGPGELFF.

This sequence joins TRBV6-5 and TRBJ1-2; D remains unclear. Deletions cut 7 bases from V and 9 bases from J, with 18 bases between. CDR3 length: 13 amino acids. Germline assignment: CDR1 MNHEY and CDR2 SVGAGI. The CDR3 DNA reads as TGTGCCAGCAAAACCCCCGGGAAAGGGAGCTACACCTTC. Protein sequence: CASKTPGKGSYTF.